A selection of T cell receptor beta chains follows, all from one sample in a study of cytomegalovirus exposure and HLA in healthy donors. Some clones are missing from TCRdb's copy, which holds only in-frame ones; the method was immunoSEQ multiplex PCR. This table has roughly 120,000 clones, more than 80% appearing once. Sequenced sample: PBMCs. The origin of the receptors is a man aged 40-49 years in good health and CMV-seronegative. Both conserved end residues are part of each CDR3. A D gene is named only where the DNA matches it firmly. Where a row states a size, it is once, few, many or the class of an expanded clone; other rows omit it.

cdr3_length	d_call	clone_size	v_call	j_call	cdr3_nt	cdr3_aa
12	NA	NA	TRBV6-5	TRBJ2-2	TGTGCCAGCAGTTACTTTTCGGGGGAGCTGTTTTTT	CASSYFSGELFF
15	TRBD1	NA	TRBV11-2	TRBJ2-2	TGTGCCAGCAGCACCCGACAGGGGGCCACCGGGGAGCTGTTTTTT	CASSTRQGATGELFF
19	TRBD2	NA	TRBV6-4	TRBJ2-5	TGTGCCAGCAGTTTTTGTGGGGCTTTAAGGTGGGAGGGCCGGCCGACCCAGTACTTC	CASSFCGALRWEGRPTQYF
13	NA	NA	TRBV28	TRBJ1-2	TGTGCCAGCAGTTCCTTTCCCTTCTATGGCTACACCTTC	CASSSFPFYGYTF
14	NA	once	TRBV6-4	TRBJ2-3	TGTGCCAGCAGTGGGGACTCTTTCACAGATACGCAGTATTTT	CASSGDSFTDTQYF
14	TRBD1	NA	TRBV9	TRBJ2-7	TGTGCCAGCAGCGCGGGACAGGGGGCTCTCGAGCAGTACTTC	CASSAGQGALEQYF
14	NA	NA	TRBV5-4	TRBJ2-5	TGTGCCAGCAGCAGCGTAGCGGACCAAGAGACCCAGTACTTC	CASSSVADQETQYF
10	NA	NA	TRBV20-1	TRBJ2-1	TGCAGTGCTAGAGTAAATGAGCAGTTCTTC	CSARVNEQFF
14	TRBD1	NA	TRBV6-6	TRBJ2-7	TGTGCCAGCATTAGGACAGGGGAATCCTACGAGCAGTACTTC	CASIRTGESYEQYF
14	TRBD1	NA	TRBV2	TRBJ1-2	TGTGCCAGCAAACCGGACAGGGGATTTATCGGCCACACCTTC	CASKPDRGFIGHTF
17	TRBD1	NA	TRBV5-5	TRBJ2-2	TGTGCCAGCAGCCAGACAGGGGGCCGACAACAGACCGGGGAGCTGTTTTTT	CASSQTGGRQQTGELFF
13	NA	NA	TRBV27	TRBJ2-7	TGTGCCAGCAGGAACCTGGGAGTCGACGAGCAGTACTTC	CASRNLGVDEQYF
13	TRBD1	once	TRBV6-4	TRBJ2-7	TGTGCCGAGACTCGGGACAGGAACTACGAGCAGTACTTC	CAETRDRNYEQYF
12	TRBD1	few	TRBV29-1	TRBJ1-2	TGCAGCGTTGCGGGACAGGCTATCGGCTACACCTTC	CSVAGQAIGYTF
16	TRBD1	few	TRBV5-1	TRBJ2-6	TGCGCCAGCAGCGCCCGGACAGGGGCTGGGGCCAACGGCCTGACTTTC	CASSARTGAGANGLTF
11	NA	NA	TRBV20-1	TRBJ1-2	TGCAGTGCTAAGGTGGGGGCTAGCTACACCTTC	CSAKVGASYTF
12	NA	NA	TRBV11-2	TRBJ2-6	TGTGCCAGCAGCTTAAACGGGCAGACTAATACTTTC	CASSLNGQTNTF
13	NA	NA	TRBV2	TRBJ1-1	TGTGCCAGCTCGAACAGGTTGAACACTGAAGCTTTCTTT	CASSNRLNTEAFF
15	NA	NA	TRBV4-2	TRBJ1-3	TGTGCCAGCAGCCAAGGACGGGACTCTGGAAACACCATATATTTT	CASSQGRDSGNTIYF
15	TRBD2	few	TRBV7-2	TRBJ2-2	TGTGCCAGCAGCTCGGGACTAGCGATGAAAGGGGAGCTGTTTTTT	CASSSGLAMKGELFF
15	TRBD1	NA	TRBV27	TRBJ2-5	TGTGCCAGCAGTCCCCAGGGGGCGCGGAGAGAGACCCAGTACTTC	CASSPQGARRETQYF
14	TRBD1	NA	TRBV30	TRBJ2-3	TGTGCCTGGTCTACAGGGGGAGGTCCGGATACGCAGTATTTT	CAWSTGGGPDTQYF
13	TRBD1	NA	TRBV28	TRBJ1-2	TGTGCCAGCAGCATCAATGACAGGGTTGGCTACACCTTC	CASSINDRVGYTF
15	NA	NA	TRBV29-1	TRBJ2-1	TGCAGCGTTGAAGAGCCTCAGTCAGGGTTCAATGAGCAGTTCTTC	CSVEEPQSGFNEQFF
17	TRBD1	NA	TRBV5-6	TRBJ1-4	TGTGCCAGCAGCTTGTTCGGGACAGGGAAGACTAATGAAAAACTGTTTTTT	CASSLFGTGKTNEKLFF
17	NA	NA	TRBV5-1	TRBJ2-6	TGCGCCAGCAGCTTGGTTGGCGTCCTCTCTGGGGCCAACGGCCTGACTTTC	CASSLVGVLSGANGLTF
13	TRBD2	few	TRBV6-5	TRBJ2-2	TGTGCCAGTAGCGGGGGAGGCACCGGGGAGCTGTTTTTT	CASSGGGTGELFF
15	NA	NA	TRBV10-3	TRBJ2-5	TGTGCCATCAGTGACCCAAACGGGGGTCAAGAGACCCAGTACTTC	CAISDPNGGQETQYF
13	NA	NA	TRBV7-2	TRBJ1-2	TGTGCCAGCAGCTTAGAGAGTATGAGGGGCTACACCTTC	CASSLESMRGYTF
14	TRBD2	NA	TRBV5-5	TRBJ2-1	TGTGCCAGCACCCAAGGACTAGTAGGCGGGGAGCAGTTCTTC	CASTQGLVGGEQFF
15	TRBD1	NA	TRBV5-4	TRBJ1-1	TGTGCCAGCAGCCCCGACAGGGAATCCTCCACTGAAGCTTTCTTT	CASSPDRESSTEAFF
15	NA	NA	TRBV27	TRBJ1-1	TGTGCCAGCAGTTCGGTGGACAGCTTGAACACTGAAGCTTTCTTT	CASSSVDSLNTEAFF
15	NA	NA	TRBV19	TRBJ2-7	TGTGCCAGTAGTATAGAAGGGCAGGGGACCTACGAGCAGTACTTC	CASSIEGQGTYEQYF
11	NA	NA	TRBV20-1	TRBJ1-1	TGCAGTGCTAGTAGATTCGGTGAAGCTTTCTTT	CSASRFGEAFF
19	TRBD2	few	TRBV7-2	TRBJ2-3	TGTGCCAGCAGCCTGAGACGCTCCGATGGCGGGGGGGGTGGGGATACGCAGTATTTT	CASSLRRSDGGGGGDTQYF
14	NA	NA	TRBV27	TRBJ2-6	TGTGCCAGCAGCCTGCGAGGCGGGGCCAACGGCCTGACTTTC	CASSLRGGANGLTF
15	TRBD1	NA	TRBV5-1	TRBJ1-2	TGCGCCAGCAGCTCATCGGGGGACAGGGGGACTGGCTACACCTTC	CASSSSGDRGTGYTF
15	NA	NA	TRBV5-6	TRBJ2-2	TGTGCCAGCAGCTTGGTCCCTAGCGCTACCGGGGAGCTGTTTTTT	CASSLVPSATGELFF
14	NA	NA	TRBV7-8	TRBJ2-1	TGTGCCAGCAGCTTCCGGGACTCCTACAATGAGCAGTTCTTC	CASSFRDSYNEQFF
15	TRBD2	NA	TRBV7-6	TRBJ2-3	TGTGCCAGCAGCATCTCGGGAGGCGACACAGATACGCAGTATTTT	CASSISGGDTDTQYF